Below, 18 T cell receptor beta chains from the same sample are listed, as sequenced in a study of CD8 T cells in Susac syndrome. An amount of RNA that ranged from 0.5 to 1 ug was reverse transcribed with random hexamers. TCRdb reprocessed the immunoSEQ multiplex PCR reads via MiXCR and lists one record per CDR3 protein. There are tens of thousands of distinct CDR3 sequences in the sample; 85% to 95% occur only once, and 0.45% lies in the top ten. The specimen was CD8+ T cells from PBMCs. The receptors were sampled from a human donor with Susac syndrome.

The V call is TRBV10-3, the J call TRBJ1-2; no firm D call. The CDR3 contains 14 residues. Between the trimmed V and J ends, which lost 5 bases and 2 bases, there was a span of 12 bases. Germline V gives CDR1 ENHRY, CDR2 SYGVKD. CDR3 in DNA: TGTGCCATCAGTCCCCGGACGGACAACTATGGCTACACCTTC. This encodes CAISPRTDNYGYTF.

The chain uses TRBV12-3 or TRBV12-4 and TRBJ1-1, with TRBD1 identical over 10 bases. The CDR3 has 17 amino acids. Trimming cost V 7 bases and J 0 bases; bases outside gene matches: 11. The CDR3 sequence: CASTLGGDRGLNTEAFF. CDR3 in DNA: TGTGCCAGCACCCTGGGGGGGGACAGGGGATTGAACACTGAAGCTTTCTTT.

J is TRBJ2-1 and V is TRBV20-1; tentatively, D is TRBD2 (5 bases). Looked up from germline, CDR1 is DFQATT and CDR2 is SNEGSKA (reference sequence). The V end was cut by 4 bases, the J end by 3 bases, with 19 bases between. The CDR3 extends over 16 amino acids. The DNA of the CDR3 is TGCAGTGCTACTAGGCTCGGAGGAGTGTTCTACAATGAGCAGTTCTTC. It codes for CSATRLGGVFYNEQFF.

This chain joins TRBV29-1 and TRBJ2-4, with TRBD2 matching over 13 bases. V lost 4 bases and J lost 9; bases outside the gene matches: 12. Germline V lookup: CDR1 SQVTM, CDR2 ANQGSEA. The CDR3 totals 16 residues. The DNA for the CDR3 is TGCAGCGTTGCTGGACTAGCGGGAGAGGGGGGAAGCATTCAGTACTTC. Translating gives CSVAGLAGEGGSIQYF.

This clonotype has a handful of counts. The chain couples TRBV5-1 to TRBJ2-2; a weak D match, TRBD1 (5 bases). The ends were cut back, 1 base at V and 0 bases at J, with 7 bases in the middle. The CDR3 spans 15 residues. CDR1 is SGHRS, CDR2 YFSETQ, per germline. The CDR3 region is CASSLRQPNTGELFF. CDR3 in DNA: TGCGCCAGCAGCTTGAGACAGCCGAACACCGGGGAGCTGTTTTTT.

The rearrangement links TRBV5-1 to TRBJ2-3; TRBD1 aligns across 11 bases. The germline CDR1 and CDR2 sequences are SGHRS and YFSETQ. With V trimmed by 3 bases and J by 2 bases, 5 bases remained unmatched. This CDR3 spans 16 amino acids. In DNA form, the CDR3 reads TGCGCCAGCAGCTGGGCGGACAGGGGGCCCACAGATACGCAGTATTTT. Translated, it gives CASSWADRGPTDTQYF.

V is TRBV27 and J is TRBJ2-3; 7 bases are a match to TRBD2. V lost 6 bases, J lost 9 bases, and 6 bases stayed unmatched. CDR1 and CDR2 from the germline V gene are MNHEY and SMNVEV (reference sequence). The CDR3 is 12 residues long. CDR3 bases: TGTGCCAGCAGGACTAGCCCCTACACGCAGTATTTT. Amino acids: CASRTSPYTQYF.

The J gene is TRBJ2-3, the V gene TRBV20-1; tentative D call: TRBD1 (8 bases). CDR3 length equals 22 residues. Germline loops: CDR1 DFQATT, CDR2 SNEGSKA (reference sequence). V shed 5 bases and J shed 3 bases, with 39 bases lying between them. CDR3: CSAVPGQVLGNTDGGTTDTQYF. DNA of the CDR3: TGCAGTGCTGTCCCGGGACAGGTTTTGGGTAACACGGACGGGGGGACTACAGATACGCAGTATTTT.

The gene calls are TRBV27 and TRBJ1-4, with D possibly being TRBD1 (5 bases). Per the germline V gene, CDR1 is MNHEY and CDR2 is SMNVEV (reference sequence). V lost 5 bases and J lost 5, with 12 bases in between. The CDR3 contains 14 residues. The CDR3 DNA reads as TGTGCCAGCAGTCCAGCGGGACGGAATGAAAAACTGTTTTTT. Protein: CASSPAGRNEKLFF.

The chain joins TRBV29-1 to TRBJ1-2, with 7 bases that match TRBD1. The germline CDR1 and CDR2 sequences are SQVTM and ANQGSEA. The CDR3 consists of 11 residues. The trim removed 7 bases at V and 3 bases at J, leaving 2 bases unmatched. The chain's CDR3 is CSAQGHYGYTF. CDR3 nucleotides: TGCAGCGCACAGGGGCACTATGGCTACACCTTC.

This clonotype was observed once. The chain recombines TRBV11-2 with TRBJ2-7, with D hard to call. The CDR3 is 13 residues long. The V end was cut by 5 bases, the J end by 7 bases, with 15 bases between. CDR1 is SGHAT and CDR2 is FQNNGV in the germline V gene. The CDR3: CASSLPGPWEQYF. The CDR3 coding sequence is TGTGCCAGCAGCCTCCCTGGCCCTTGGGAGCAGTACTTC.

The J gene is TRBJ2-2, the V gene TRBV30; D may be TRBD1 or TRBD2 (5 bases each). CDR3 size: 12 residues. Germline lookup yields CDR1 GTSNPN and CDR2 SVGIG (reference sequence). V lost 3 bases and J lost 6, with 8 bases in between. CDR3 protein: CAWSRGPGELFF. DNA of the CDR3: TGTGCCTGGAGCCGGGGCCCCGGGGAGCTGTTTTTT.

The rearrangement uses TRBV7-9 and TRBJ1-4, with D hard to call. V was trimmed by 2 bases and J by 8 bases, leaving 6 bases between them. This CDR3 has 12 amino acids. Germline lookup yields CDR1 SEHNR and CDR2 FQNEAQ (reference sequence). The CDR3 DNA sequence: TGTGCCAGCAGCTTAAGTGGAGAAAAACTGTTTTTT. Protein product: CASSLSGEKLFF.

The chain joins TRBV2 to TRBJ2-7; 9 nucleotides agree with TRBD1. CDR1 is SNHLY, CDR2 FYNNEI, per germline. The CDR3 length is 15 residues. V trimming: 4 bases; J trimming: 2 bases; junction bases outside the gene matches: 6. This CDR3 reads CASSVAQGAAYEQYF. The CDR3 DNA follows: TGTGCCAGCAGTGTGGCACAGGGGGCGGCCTACGAGCAGTACTTC.

The V gene is TRBV7-2, the J gene TRBJ2-3; D not resolved. The V gene's germline CDR1 is SGHTA and CDR2 FQGNSA. The V and J ends lost 3 bases and 0 bases respectively, with 13 bases between them. CDR3 size: 16 residues. Written as DNA, the CDR3 is TGTGCCAGCAGCTTCACACCGGGTCGTAGCACAGATACGCAGTATTTT. Residues: CASSFTPGRSTDTQYF.

The table lists this clonotype with a count of one. The V gene is TRBV9, the J gene TRBJ2-5; D possibly corresponds to TRBD2 (5 bases). Trimming shortened V by 0 bases and J by 5 bases, and 11 bases separated the two germline ends. The germline gives CDR1 SGDLS, CDR2 YYNGEE. There are 14 residues in the CDR3. CDR3 coding DNA: TGTGCCAGCAGCGTAGGACTAAACGGGGAGACCCAGTACTTC. Amino acids: CASSVGLNGETQYF.

Comment on this clonotype: The limits of the CDR3 on the DNA are not certain, so only TCRdb's listed CDR3 is given. The J gene is TRBJ1-1, the V gene TRBV30; the D segment call TRBD1 is taken from the table without a DNA check. The CDR3 region is 16 residues in length, termini included. CDR1 and CDR2 from the germline V gene are GTSNPN and SVGIG (reference sequence). The CDR3 spells CAWRVLVGPGGTEAFF.

The chain employs TRBV14 and TRBJ1-1; D is unclear. The CDR3 contains 12 residues. Deletions cut 2 bases from V and 7 bases from J, with 8 bases between. CDR1 SGHDN and CDR2 FVKESK come from the germline V gene. The CDR3 DNA sequence: TGTGCCAGCAGCCAATCGGAGTATGAAGCTTTCTTT. It codes for CASSQSEYEAFF.